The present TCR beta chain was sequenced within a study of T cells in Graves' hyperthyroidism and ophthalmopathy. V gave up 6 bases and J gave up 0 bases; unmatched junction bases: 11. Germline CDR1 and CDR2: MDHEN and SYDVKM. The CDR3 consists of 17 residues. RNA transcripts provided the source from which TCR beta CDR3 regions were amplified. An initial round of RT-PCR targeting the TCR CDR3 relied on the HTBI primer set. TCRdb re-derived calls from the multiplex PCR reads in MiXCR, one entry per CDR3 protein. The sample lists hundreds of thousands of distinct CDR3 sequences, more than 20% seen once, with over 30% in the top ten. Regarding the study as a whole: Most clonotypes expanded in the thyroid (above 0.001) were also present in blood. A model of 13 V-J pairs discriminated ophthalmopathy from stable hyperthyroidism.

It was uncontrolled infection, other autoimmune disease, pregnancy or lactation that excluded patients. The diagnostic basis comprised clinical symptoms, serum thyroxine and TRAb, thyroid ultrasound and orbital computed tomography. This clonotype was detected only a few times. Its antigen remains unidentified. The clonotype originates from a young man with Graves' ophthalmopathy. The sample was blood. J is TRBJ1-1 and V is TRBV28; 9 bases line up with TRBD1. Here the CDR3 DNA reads TGTGCCAGCAGGAAAACAGGGGGCCCGACGCTGAACACTGAAGCTTTCTTT. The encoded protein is CASRKTGGPTLNTEAFF.